Ten or more counts support the clone carrying this T cell receptor beta chain. Its antigen is currently unknown. The length of the CDR3 is 16 residues. The trim removed 1 base at V and 4 bases at J, leaving 9 bases unmatched. The V gene's germline CDR1 is MGHRA and CDR2 YSYEKL. TCR beta CDR3 sequences were amplified from RNA transcripts. Researchers ran a first-round RT-PCR on the TCR CDR3 using the HTBI primer set. TCRdb re-called the multiplex PCR reads through MiXCR, storing one row per CDR3 protein. The data contain 450,000 to 700,000 distinct CDR3 sequences, around 45% of them seen just once; the ten biggest clones take up about 20%. This entry is derived from a study of T cells in Graves' hyperthyroidism and ophthalmopathy. Points from the study as a whole: Ophthalmopathy stood apart from stable hyperthyroidism in a 13 V-J model. Most thyroid-expanded clonotypes above 0.001 were also found in blood.

This sequence originates from an adult woman with Graves' disease, either hyperthyroidism or ophthalmopathy (not recorded which). This chain connects TRBV4-1 to TRBJ1-2; TRBD1 matches at 7 bases. The sequencing sample was made of peripheral blood or thyroid tissue (not recorded which). For the CDR3, the DNA is TGCGCCAGCAGCCAAGGGATAGCGGGACAGCTCTATGGCTACACCTTC. Translated: CASSQGIAGQLYGYTF.